The present TCR beta chain was sequenced within a study of glioma-infiltrating T cells after dendritic cell vaccination. Study overall: Treatment, given 2003 to 2012, was autologous tumor lysate-pulsed dendritic cell vaccination.

The CDR3 length is 14 residues. V was clipped by 5 bases and J by 1 base, with 11 bases between them. CDR1 is SGHTA and CDR2 is FQGNSA in the germline V gene. A word on this clone: Its cognate antigen is unknown.

Patients had residual fresh-frozen tumor tissue and more than two years of survival data. No glioblastoma patient carried an isocitrate dehydrogenase mutation. Measured with immunoSEQ multiplex PCR; TCRdb has only the in-frame clones, and not every one. The repertoire has about 49,000 clones, approximately 85% of them found once; the top ten carry about an eighth. Findings and caveats of the study: No direct clonality-survival link was found; a diverse polyclonal response may matter.

V usage is TRBV7-2 and J usage is TRBJ1-1, with D unresolved. Sequenced here: blood, sampled before dendritic cell vaccination. The sequence came from a human donor with glioblastoma. As DNA, the CDR3 is TGTGCCAGCAGCCCCCCCCCGGGGAACACTGAAGCTTTCTTT. Amino acid sequence: CASSPPPGNTEAFF. Together with reference TRBV7-2 and TRBJ1-1, the CDR3 gives the full variable domain: GAGVSQSPSNKVTEKGKDVELRCDPISGHTALYWYRQSLGQGLEFLIYFQGNSAPDKSGLPSDRFSAERTGGSVSTLTIQRTQQEDSAVYLCASSPPPGNTEAFFGQGTRLTVV.